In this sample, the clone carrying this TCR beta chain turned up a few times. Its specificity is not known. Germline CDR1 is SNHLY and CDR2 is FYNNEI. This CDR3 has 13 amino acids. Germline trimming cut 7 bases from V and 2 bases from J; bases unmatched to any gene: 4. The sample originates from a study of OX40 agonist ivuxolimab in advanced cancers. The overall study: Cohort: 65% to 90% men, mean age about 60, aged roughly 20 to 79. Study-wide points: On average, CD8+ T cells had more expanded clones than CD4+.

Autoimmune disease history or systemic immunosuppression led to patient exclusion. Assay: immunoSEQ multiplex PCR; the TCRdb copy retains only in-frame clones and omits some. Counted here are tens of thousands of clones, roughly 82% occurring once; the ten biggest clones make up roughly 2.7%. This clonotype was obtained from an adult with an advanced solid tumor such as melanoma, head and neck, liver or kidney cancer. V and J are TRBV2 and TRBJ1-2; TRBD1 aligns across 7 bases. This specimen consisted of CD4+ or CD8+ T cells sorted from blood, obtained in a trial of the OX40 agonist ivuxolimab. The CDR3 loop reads CASTRTGNYGYTF. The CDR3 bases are TGTGCCAGCACCAGGACAGGCAACTATGGCTACACCTTC.